This TCR beta chain appears in the sequencing data of a study of T-cell memory formation after mild COVID-19. From the 5' RACE reads, TCRdb called clonotypes with MiXCR, one entry per CDR3 protein. The repertoire holds 210,000 or so distinct CDR3 sequences, with about 10% as singletons. Germline V gene sequence: CDR1 LGHNA, CDR2 YSLEER. V shed 0 bases and J shed 9 bases, with 27 bases lying between them. CDR3 length equals 19 residues. This clonotype was observed a few times. The chain carries TRBV4-3 and TRBJ2-1, with D tentatively TRBD1 or TRBD2 (5 bases each). The source material was PBMCs or a T cell subset sorted from them (not recorded which). The clonotype originates from a man aged 18 to 29 who had mild COVID-19 (a few samples of this study predate the infection). Cell type and time point are not known. This CDR3 reads CASSQEVPRIRASGGEQFF. The CDR3 DNA reads TGCGCCAGCAGCCAAGAGGTACCTCGAATTAGGGCTTCTGGGGGTGAGCAGTTCTTC.